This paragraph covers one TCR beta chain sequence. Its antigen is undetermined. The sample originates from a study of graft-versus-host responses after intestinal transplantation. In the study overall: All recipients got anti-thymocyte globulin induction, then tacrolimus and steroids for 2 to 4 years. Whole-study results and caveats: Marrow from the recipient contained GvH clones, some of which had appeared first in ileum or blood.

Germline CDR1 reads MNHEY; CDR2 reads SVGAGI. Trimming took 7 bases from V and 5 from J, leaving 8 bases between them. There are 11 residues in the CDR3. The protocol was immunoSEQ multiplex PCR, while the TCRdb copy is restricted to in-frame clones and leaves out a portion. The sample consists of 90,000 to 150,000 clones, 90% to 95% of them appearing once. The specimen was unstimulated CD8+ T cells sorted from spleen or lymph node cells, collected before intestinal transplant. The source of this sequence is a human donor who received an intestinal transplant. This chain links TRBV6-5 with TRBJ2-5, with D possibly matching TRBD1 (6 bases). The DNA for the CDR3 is TGTGCCAGCACCCAGGGGGAGACCCAGTACTTC. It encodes CASTQGETQYF.